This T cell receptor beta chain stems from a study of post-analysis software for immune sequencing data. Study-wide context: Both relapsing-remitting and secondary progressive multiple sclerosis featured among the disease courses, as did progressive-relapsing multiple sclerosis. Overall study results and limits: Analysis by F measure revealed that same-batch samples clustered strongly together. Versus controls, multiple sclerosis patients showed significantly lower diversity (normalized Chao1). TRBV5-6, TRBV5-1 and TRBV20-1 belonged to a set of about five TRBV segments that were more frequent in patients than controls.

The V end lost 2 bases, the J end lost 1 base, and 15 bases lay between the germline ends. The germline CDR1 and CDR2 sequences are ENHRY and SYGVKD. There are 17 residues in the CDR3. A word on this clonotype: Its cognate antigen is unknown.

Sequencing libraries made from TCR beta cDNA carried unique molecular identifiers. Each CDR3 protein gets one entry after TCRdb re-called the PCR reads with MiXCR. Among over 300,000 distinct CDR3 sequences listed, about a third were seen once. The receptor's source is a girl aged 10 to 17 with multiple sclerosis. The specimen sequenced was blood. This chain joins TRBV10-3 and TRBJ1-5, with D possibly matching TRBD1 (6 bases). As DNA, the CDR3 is TGTGCCATCAGTGAGGAGCCGGGACACGGAAGCAATCAGCCCCAGCATTTT. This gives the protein CAISEEPGHGSNQPQHF.